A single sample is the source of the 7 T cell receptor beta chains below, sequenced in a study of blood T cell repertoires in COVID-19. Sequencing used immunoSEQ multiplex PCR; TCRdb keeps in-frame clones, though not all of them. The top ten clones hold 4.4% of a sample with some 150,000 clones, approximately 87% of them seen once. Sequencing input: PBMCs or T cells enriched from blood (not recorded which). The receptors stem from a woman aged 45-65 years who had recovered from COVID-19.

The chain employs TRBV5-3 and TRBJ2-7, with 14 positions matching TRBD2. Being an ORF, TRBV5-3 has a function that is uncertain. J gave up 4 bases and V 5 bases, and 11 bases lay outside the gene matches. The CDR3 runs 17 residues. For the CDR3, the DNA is TGTGCCAGAAGGCCGGCGGGACTAGCGGGAGAGTCGTACGAGCAGTACGTC. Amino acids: CARRPAGLAGESYEQYV.

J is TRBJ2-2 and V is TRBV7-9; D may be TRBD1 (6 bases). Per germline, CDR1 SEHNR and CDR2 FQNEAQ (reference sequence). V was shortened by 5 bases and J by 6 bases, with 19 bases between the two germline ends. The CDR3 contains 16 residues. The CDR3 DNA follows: TGTGCCAGCAGCCCTAAACAGGGATTGCTGGCCGGGGAGCTGTTTTTT. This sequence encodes CASSPKQGLLAGELFF. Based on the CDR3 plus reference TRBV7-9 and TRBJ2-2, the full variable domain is DTGVSQNPRHKITKRGQNVTFRCDPISEHNRLYWYRQTLGQGPEFLTYFQNEAQLEKSRLLSDRFSAERPKGSFSTLEIQRTEQGDSAMYLCASSPKQGLLAGELFFGEGSRLTVL.

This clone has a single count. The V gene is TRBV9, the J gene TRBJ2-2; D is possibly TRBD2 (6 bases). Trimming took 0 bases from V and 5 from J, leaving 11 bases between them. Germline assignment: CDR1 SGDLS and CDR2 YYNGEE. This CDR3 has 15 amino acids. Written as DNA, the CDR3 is TGTGCCAGCAGCGTAGGCGGAGGGTGGACCGGGGAGCTGTTTTTT. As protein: CASSVGGGWTGELFF.

CDR3: CASSSAGQLMNTEAFF. CDR3 nucleotides: TGTGCCAGCAGTTCCGCGGGACAGCTCATGAACACTGAAGCTTTCTTT. V and J are TRBV6-2 or TRBV6-3 and TRBJ1-1; 7 bases match TRBD1. The CDR3 runs 16 residues. V dropped 4 bases and J dropped 0; count of bases not matched to a gene: 8. CDR1 and CDR2 from the germline V gene are MNHEY and SVGEGT.

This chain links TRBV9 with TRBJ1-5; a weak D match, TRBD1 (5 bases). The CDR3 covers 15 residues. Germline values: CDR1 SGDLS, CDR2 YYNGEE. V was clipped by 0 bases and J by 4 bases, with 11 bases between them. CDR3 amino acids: CASSVGVGENQPQHF. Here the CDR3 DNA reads TGTGCCAGCAGCGTAGGGGTAGGGGAAAATCAGCCCCAGCATTTT.

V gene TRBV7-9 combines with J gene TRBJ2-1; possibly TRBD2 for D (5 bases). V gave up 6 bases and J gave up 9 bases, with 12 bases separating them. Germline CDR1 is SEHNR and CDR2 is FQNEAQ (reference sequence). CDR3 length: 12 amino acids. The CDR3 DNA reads TGTGCCAGCAGAACTTTCGGAGGTGAGCAGTTCTTC. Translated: CASRTFGGEQFF.

The CDR3 reads CASSAGQGTDTQYF. CDR3 bases: TGTGCCAGCAGCGCAGGACAGGGCACAGATACGCAGTATTTT. This chain links TRBV5-4 with TRBJ2-3; 7 nucleotides match TRBD1. The CDR3 covers 14 residues. V lost 4 bases to trimming and J lost 1 base; unmatched junction nucleotides: 3. From germline, CDR1 is SGHNT and CDR2 YYREEE (reference sequence).